These T cell receptor beta chains were read from a single sample in a study of blood T cell repertoires in COVID-19. Generated by immunoSEQ multiplex PCR, the TCRdb table keeps only in-frame clones and is missing some. The sample shows 250,000 to 350,000 clones, approximately 84% of them seen only once. Sample: peripheral blood. The receptor set was obtained from a human donor with COVID-19, enrolled during active disease. The donor label of this sample is uncertain. The CDR3 runs from the conserved cysteine through the conserved F or W. A D gene is named only where the DNA matches it firmly. Expanded clones get a size class; other rows say once, few or many, or leave the size out.

len: 15; v_gene: TRBV11-1; j_gene: TRBJ2-7; d_gene: TRBD1; abundance: .; CDR3aa: CASSTGQPRAYEQYF; CDR3nt: TGTGCCAGCAGCACGGGACAGCCCAGGGCCTACGAGCAGTACTTC
len: 14; v_gene: TRBV10-3; j_gene: TRBJ1-1; d_gene: .; abundance: .; CDR3aa: CAISESYGNTEAFF; CDR3nt: TGTGCCATCAGTGAGTCCTATGGGAACACTGAAGCTTTCTTT
len: 14; v_gene: TRBV2; j_gene: TRBJ1-2; d_gene: .; abundance: once; CDR3aa: CASSEAHRDYGYTF; CDR3nt: TGTGCCAGCAGTGAAGCCCACAGGGACTATGGCTACACCTTC
len: 13; v_gene: TRBV7-9; j_gene: TRBJ1-1; d_gene: .; abundance: .; CDR3aa: CASSLARGTEAFF; CDR3nt: TGTGCCAGCAGCTTAGCTCGGGGCACTGAAGCTTTCTTT
len: 14; v_gene: TRBV7-2; j_gene: TRBJ1-2; d_gene: .; abundance: .; CDR3aa: CASSPIRANYGYTF; CDR3nt: TGTGCCAGCAGCCCAATTCGGGCTAACTATGGCTACACCTTC
len: 15; v_gene: TRBV5-1; j_gene: TRBJ2-5; d_gene: .; abundance: .; CDR3aa: CASSPPRGGWETQYF; CDR3nt: TGCGCCAGCAGCCCCCCCCGGGGTGGTTGGGAGACCCAGTACTTC
len: 14; v_gene: TRBV11-2; j_gene: TRBJ2-7; d_gene: TRBD2; abundance: .; CDR3aa: CASSLDREVDEQYF; CDR3nt: TGTGCCAGCAGCTTAGATCGGGAGGTCGACGAGCAGTACTTC
len: 16; v_gene: TRBV6-4; j_gene: TRBJ2-1; d_gene: .; abundance: .; CDR3aa: CASSDSRASSYNEQFF; CDR3nt: TGTGCCAGCAGTGACTCGCGGGCGAGCTCCTACAATGAGCAGTTCTTC
len: 16; v_gene: TRBV4-1; j_gene: TRBJ2-3; d_gene: TRBD2; abundance: .; CDR3aa: CASSQESLAGIDTQYF; CDR3nt: TGCGCCAGCAGCCAAGAAAGTCTAGCGGGAATAGATACGCAGTATTTT
len: 16; v_gene: TRBV10-3; j_gene: TRBJ2-6; d_gene: TRBD2; abundance: .; CDR3aa: CAISGGLAAGANVLTF; CDR3nt: TGTGCCATCAGTGGCGGACTAGCGGCCGGGGCCAACGTCCTGACTTTC
len: 13; v_gene: TRBV3-1/TRBV3-2; j_gene: TRBJ1-6; d_gene: .; abundance: .; CDR3aa: CASSHRYNSPLHF; CDR3nt: TGTGCCAGCAGCCATCGGTATAATTCACCCCTCCACTTT
len: 15; v_gene: TRBV7-9; j_gene: TRBJ2-1; d_gene: TRBD2; abundance: .; CDR3aa: CASSRLAGGNHEQFF; CDR3nt: TGTGCCAGCAGCCGACTAGCGGGAGGGAACCATGAGCAGTTCTTC
len: 18; v_gene: TRBV18; j_gene: TRBJ1-5; d_gene: .; abundance: .; CDR3aa: CASSPPPTDSYSNQPQHF; CDR3nt: TGTGCCAGCTCACCACCTCCTACCGACAGTTATAGCAATCAGCCCCAGCATTTT
len: 18; v_gene: TRBV19; j_gene: TRBJ2-3; d_gene: TRBD2; abundance: few; CDR3aa: CASSGGTSGVPSTDTQYF; CDR3nt: TGTGCCAGTAGCGGCGGGACTAGCGGGGTCCCTAGCACAGATACGCAGTATTTT
len: 15; v_gene: TRBV28; j_gene: TRBJ2-2; d_gene: TRBD2; abundance: .; CDR3aa: CASSFSGSGTGELFF; CDR3nt: TGTGCCAGCAGTTTTAGCGGGAGCGGCACCGGGGAGCTGTTTTTT
len: 13; v_gene: TRBV19; j_gene: TRBJ1-5; d_gene: .; abundance: .; CDR3aa: CASREQGFQPQHF; CDR3nt: TGTGCCAGTAGAGAACAGGGATTTCAGCCCCAGCATTTT